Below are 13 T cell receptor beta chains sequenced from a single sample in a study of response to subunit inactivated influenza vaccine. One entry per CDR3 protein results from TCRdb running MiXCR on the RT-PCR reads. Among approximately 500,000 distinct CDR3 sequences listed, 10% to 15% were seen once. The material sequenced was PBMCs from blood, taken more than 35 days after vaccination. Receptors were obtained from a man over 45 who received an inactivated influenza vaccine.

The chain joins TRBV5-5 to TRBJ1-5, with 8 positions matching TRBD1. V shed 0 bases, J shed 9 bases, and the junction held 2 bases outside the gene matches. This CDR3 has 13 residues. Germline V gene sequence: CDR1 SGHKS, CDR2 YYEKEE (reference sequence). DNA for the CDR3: TGTGCCAGCAGCTTGGGACAGGGGCCGCCCCAGCATTTT. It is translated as CASSLGQGPPQHF.

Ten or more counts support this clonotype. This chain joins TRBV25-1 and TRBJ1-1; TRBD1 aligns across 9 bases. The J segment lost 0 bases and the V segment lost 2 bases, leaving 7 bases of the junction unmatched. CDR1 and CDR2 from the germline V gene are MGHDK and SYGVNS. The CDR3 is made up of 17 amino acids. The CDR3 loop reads CASSEIGQGLLNTEAFF. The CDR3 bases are TGTGCCAGCAGTGAAATAGGACAGGGGTTATTGAACACTGAAGCTTTCTTT. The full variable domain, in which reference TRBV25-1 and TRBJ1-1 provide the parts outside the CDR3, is EADIYQTPRYLVIGTGKKITLECSQTMGHDKMYWYQQDPGMELHLIHYSYGVNSTEKGDLSSESTVSRIRTEHFPLTLESARPSHTSQYLCASSEIGQGLLNTEAFFGQGTRLTVV.

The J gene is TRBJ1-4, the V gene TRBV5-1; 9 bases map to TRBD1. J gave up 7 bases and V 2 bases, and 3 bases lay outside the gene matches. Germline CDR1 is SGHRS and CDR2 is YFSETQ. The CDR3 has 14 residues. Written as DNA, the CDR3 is TGCGCCAGCAGCTTCGGGACAGGGCCTGAAAAACTGTTTTTT. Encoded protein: CASSFGTGPEKLFF.

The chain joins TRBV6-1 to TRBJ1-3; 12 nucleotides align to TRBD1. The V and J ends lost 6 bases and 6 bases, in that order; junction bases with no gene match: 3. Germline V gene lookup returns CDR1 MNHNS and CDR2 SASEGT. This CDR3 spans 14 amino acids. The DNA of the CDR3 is TGTGCCAGCAGGGGGGACAGGGGGCAAAACACCATATATTTT. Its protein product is CASRGDRGQNTIYF.

Written as DNA, the CDR3 is TGTGCCAGCAGCTTAGGGACAGGGACTAGCGGGAGTCCCTACGAGCAGTACTTC. The encoded protein is CASSLGTGTSGSPYEQYF. This chain links TRBV11-2 with TRBJ2-7; TRBD2 matches at 14 bases. Trimming took 1 base from V and 2 from J; bases not matched to a gene: 7. Germline lookup yields CDR1 SGHAT and CDR2 FQNNGV. The CDR3 spans 18 residues.

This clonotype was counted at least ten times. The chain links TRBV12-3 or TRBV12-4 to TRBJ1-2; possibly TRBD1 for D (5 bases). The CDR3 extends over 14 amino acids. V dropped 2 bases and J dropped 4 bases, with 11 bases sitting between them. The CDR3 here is CASSLQGFVYGYTF. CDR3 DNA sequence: TGTGCCAGCAGTTTACAGGGCTTCGTCTATGGCTACACCTTC.

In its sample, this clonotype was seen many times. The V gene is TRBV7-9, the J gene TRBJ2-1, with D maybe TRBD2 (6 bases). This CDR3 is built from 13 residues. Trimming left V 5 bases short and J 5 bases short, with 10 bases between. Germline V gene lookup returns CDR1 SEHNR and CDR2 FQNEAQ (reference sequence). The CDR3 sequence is CASSTGRNNEQFF. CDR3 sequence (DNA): TGTGCCAGCAGCACGGGGAGGAACAATGAGCAGTTCTTC.

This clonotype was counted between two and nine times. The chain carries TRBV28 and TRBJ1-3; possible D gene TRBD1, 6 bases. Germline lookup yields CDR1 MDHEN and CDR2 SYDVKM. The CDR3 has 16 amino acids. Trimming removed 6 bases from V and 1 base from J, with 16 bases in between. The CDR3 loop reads CASRGQGISSGNTIYF. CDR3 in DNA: TGTGCCAGCAGGGGTCAGGGGATCTCGTCTGGAAACACCATATATTTT.

As DNA, the CDR3 is TGTGCCAGCAGTTTAGCGGGACAGGGGCCTTCCTACGAGCAGTACTTC. Amino acid sequence: CASSLAGQGPSYEQYF. V and J are TRBV12-3 or TRBV12-4 and TRBJ2-7; 10 bases fit TRBD1. After removal of 0 bases from V and 1 base from J, the junction contained 3 bases not matched to a gene. The CDR3 covers 16 residues.

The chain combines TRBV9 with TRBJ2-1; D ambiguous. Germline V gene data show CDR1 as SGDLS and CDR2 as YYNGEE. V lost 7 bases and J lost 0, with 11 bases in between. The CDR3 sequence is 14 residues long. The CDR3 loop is CASRVGDSYNEQFF. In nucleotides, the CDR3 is TGTGCCAGCCGAGTTGGGGACTCCTACAATGAGCAGTTCTTC.

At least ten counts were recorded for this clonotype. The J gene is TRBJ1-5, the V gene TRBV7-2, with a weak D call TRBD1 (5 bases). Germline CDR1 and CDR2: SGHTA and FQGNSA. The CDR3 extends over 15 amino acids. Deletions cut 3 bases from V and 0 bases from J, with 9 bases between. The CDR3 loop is CASSFGGNSNQPQHF. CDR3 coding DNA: TGTGCCAGCAGCTTTGGGGGGAATAGCAATCAGCCCCAGCATTTT. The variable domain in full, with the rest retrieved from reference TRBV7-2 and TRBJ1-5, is GAGVSQSPSNKVTEKGKDVELRCDPISGHTALYWYRQSLGQGLEFLIYFQGNSAPDKSGLPSDRFSAERTGGSVSTLTIQRTQQEDSAVYLCASSFGGNSNQPQHFGDGTRLSIL.

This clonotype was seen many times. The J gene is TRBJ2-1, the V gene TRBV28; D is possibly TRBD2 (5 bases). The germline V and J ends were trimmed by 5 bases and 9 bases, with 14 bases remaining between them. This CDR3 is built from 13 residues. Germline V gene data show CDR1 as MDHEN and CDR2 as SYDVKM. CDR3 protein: CASSRLADPEQFF. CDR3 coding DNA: TGTGCCAGCAGTCGGCTAGCAGATCCTGAGCAGTTCTTC.

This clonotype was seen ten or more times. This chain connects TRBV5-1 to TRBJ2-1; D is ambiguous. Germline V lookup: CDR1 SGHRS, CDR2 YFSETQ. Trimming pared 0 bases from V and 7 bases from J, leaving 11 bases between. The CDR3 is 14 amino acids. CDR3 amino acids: CASSLAVAENEQFF. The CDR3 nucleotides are TGCGCCAGCAGCTTGGCCGTTGCTGAGAATGAGCAGTTCTTC.